The 5 T cell receptor beta chains below come from one sample, sequenced in a study of cytomegalovirus exposure and HLA in healthy donors. Both 60 Vbeta primers and 13 Jbeta primers went into the PCR. The method was immunoSEQ multiplex PCR; TCRdb's version includes in-frame clones alone and lacks a portion of them. The sample holds around 170,000 clones, just under 80% seen once. The source material was PBMCs. These receptors all come from a woman aged 50 to 60 in good health and CMV-seropositive.

The chain links TRBV6-5 to TRBJ2-5; D is uncertain. Germline V CDR1 and CDR2: MNHEY, SVGAGI. The length of the CDR3 is 15 residues. Trimming left V 0 bases short and J 2 bases short, with 10 bases between. The DNA for the CDR3 is TGTGCCAGCAGTTACTCTGGCAGCGATCAAGAGACCCAGTACTTC. Encoded protein: CASSYSGSDQETQYF.

To note about this clone: Mismatch with germline at one junction end may stem from a read error. V gene TRBV7-9 combines with J gene TRBJ2-7, with a tentative D call TRBD2 (6 bases). The CDR3 is 17 amino acids. Germline V gene lookup returns CDR1 SEHNR and CDR2 FQNEAQ (reference sequence). CDR3 sequence (DNA): TGTTCCAGCAGCTTAGCGGAGTCTAGTCAAGAGGCCTACGAGCAGTACTTC. It yields the protein CSSSLAESSQEAYEQYF.

This chain connects TRBV5-1 to TRBJ2-7; TRBD2 matches 10 bases. The CDR3 contains 16 residues. CDR1 SGHRS and CDR2 YFSETQ come from the germline V gene. V was clipped by 2 bases and J by 1 base; unmatched bases: 6. The CDR3 loop reads CASSFNSGRESYEQYF. The CDR3, as DNA: TGCGCCAGCAGCTTCAACAGCGGGAGGGAATCCTACGAGCAGTACTTC.

V and J are TRBV28 and TRBJ2-5, with TRBD2 matching over 7 bases. Germline CDR1 MDHEN, CDR2 SYDVKM. The CDR3 runs 14 residues. With V trimmed by 5 bases and J by 5 bases, 8 bases remained unmatched. In DNA, the CDR3 is TGTGCCAGCAGTCCTTCCGGGGGAGGGGAGACCCAGTACTTC. It yields the protein CASSPSGGGETQYF.

The chain links TRBV7-9 to TRBJ1-3, with D unclear. The CDR3 has 15 residues. The germline CDR1 and CDR2 sequences are SEHNR and FQNEAQ (reference sequence). The ends were cut back, 4 bases at V and 4 bases at J, with 14 bases in the middle. The DNA of the CDR3 is TGTGCCAGCAGCTCCTCCTGGTTAGAGGGAAACACCATATATTTT. Amino acid sequence: CASSSSWLEGNTIYF.